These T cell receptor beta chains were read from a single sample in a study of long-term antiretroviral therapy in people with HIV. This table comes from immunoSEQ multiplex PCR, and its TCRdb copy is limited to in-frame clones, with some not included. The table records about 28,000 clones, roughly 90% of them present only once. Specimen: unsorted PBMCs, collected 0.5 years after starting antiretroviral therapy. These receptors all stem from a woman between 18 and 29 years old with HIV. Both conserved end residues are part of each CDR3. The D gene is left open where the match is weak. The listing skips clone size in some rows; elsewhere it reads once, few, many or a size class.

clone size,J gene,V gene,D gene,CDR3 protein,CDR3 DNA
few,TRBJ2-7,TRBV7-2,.,CASSLARGGAEQYF,TGTGCCAGCAGCTTAGCGCGAGGGGGAGCCGAGCAGTACTTC
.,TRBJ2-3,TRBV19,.,CASSTWGPSGRADTQYF,TGTGCCAGTAGTACCTGGGGACCGTCAGGGCGGGCAGATACGCAGTATTTT
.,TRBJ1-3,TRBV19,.,CASSIRLGPAGNTIYF,TGTGCCAGTAGTATAAGGCTGGGACCAGCTGGAAACACCATATATTTT
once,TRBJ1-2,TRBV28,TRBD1,CASSLTGTEKIYGYTF,TGTGCCAGCAGCCTGACAGGGACGGAGAAGATCTATGGCTACACCTTC
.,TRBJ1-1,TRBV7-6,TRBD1,CASSQGTGDSNTEAFF,TGTGCCAGCAGCCAAGGGACAGGGGACTCGAACACTGAAGCTTTCTTT
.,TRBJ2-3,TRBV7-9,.,CASSYSRADTQYF,TGTGCCAGCAGCTACAGCCGGGCGGATACGCAGTATTTT
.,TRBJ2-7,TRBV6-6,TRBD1,CASSQGQGLYYEQYF,TGTGCCAGCAGCCAGGGACAGGGGCTGTATTACGAGCAGTACTTC
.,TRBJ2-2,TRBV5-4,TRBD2,CASSLGDYLLGELFF,TGTGCCAGCAGCTTGGGGGACTACCTACTCGGGGAGCTGTTTTTT
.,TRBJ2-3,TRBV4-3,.,CASSQGTTDTQYF,TGCGCCAGCAGCCAAGGGACCACAGATACGCAGTATTTT
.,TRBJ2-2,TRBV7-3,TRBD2,CASRRNRGGASGVTNTGELFF,TGTGCCAGCAGACGCAACAGGGGCGGCGCTAGCGGGGTCACGAACACCGGGGAGCTGTTTTTT
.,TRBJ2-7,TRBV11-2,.,CASSLNFGEQYF,TGTGCCAGCAGTCTGAACTTCGGCGAGCAGTACTTC